This T cell receptor beta chain is from a study of T cells in Graves' hyperthyroidism and ophthalmopathy. Trimming cost V 5 bases and J 5 bases; bases outside gene matches: 4. The CDR3 has 14 residues. Germline CDR1 MNHEY, CDR2 SVGAGI. Study results and limitations: Before onset, by a median of 6.5 months, the model predicted ophthalmopathy.

TCR beta CDR3 region amplification was performed from RNA transcripts. HTBI primers were the set used in a first-round RT-PCR of the TCR CDR3. TCRdb processed the multiplex PCR reads anew with MiXCR; each CDR3 protein has one entry. The data show 600,000 to 700,000 distinct CDR3 sequences, with 45% seen just once and roughly 7.2% held by the top ten. This clonotype was seen ten or more times. Antigen: not known. The sequencing sample was made of peripheral blood or thyroid tissue (not recorded which). The receptor was isolated from an adult man with Graves' disease, either hyperthyroidism or ophthalmopathy (not recorded which). The rearrangement uses TRBV6-5 and TRBJ1-1; TRBD1 aligns across 11 bases. The CDR3 region is CASSRTGGRTEAFF. In DNA, the CDR3 is TGTGCCAGCAGTCGGACAGGGGGCAGGACTGAAGCTTTCTTT.